These 3 T cell receptor beta chains originate from one sample sequenced in a study of T cells after yellow fever vaccination. Each CDR3 protein is one row after TCRdb ran MiXCR on the 5' RACE reads. The repertoire holds some 400,000 distinct CDR3 sequences, 18% seen once, with roughly a sixth in the top ten. Source: PBMCs, taken before the yellow fever booster vaccination. These TCRs come from a man younger than 30 who received the YFV17D yellow fever vaccine.

This clonotype was recorded a few times. In nucleotides, the CDR3 is TGTGCCAGCGGACAGTCGGGGGGAGATACGCAGTATTTT. It codes for CASGQSGGDTQYF. V usage is TRBV7-2 and J usage is TRBJ2-3; tentative D call: TRBD2 (7 bases). This CDR3 region has 13 residues. Germline CDR1 reads SGHTA; CDR2 reads FQGNSA. V gave up 8 bases and J gave up 5 bases, with 14 bases separating them. The whole variable domain, filled in from reference TRBV7-2 and TRBJ2-3, reads GAGVSQSPSNKVTEKGKDVELRCDPISGHTALYWYRQSLGQGLEFLIYFQGNSAPDKSGLPSDRFSAERTGGSVSTLTIQRTQQEDSAVYLCASGQSGGDTQYFGPGTRLTVL.

This clonotype came up many times. The chain joins TRBV6-4 to TRBJ2-1; D is unresolved. CDR1 MRHNA and CDR2 SNTAGT come from the germline V gene. The CDR3 is 12 amino acids. Trimming took 2 bases from V and 10 from J, leaving 9 bases between them. The CDR3: CASSDGGNEQFF. The DNA of the CDR3 is TGTGCCAGCAGTGACGGTGGGAACGAGCAGTTCTTC.

This clonotype was observed a handful of times. The chain employs TRBV20-1 and TRBJ2-3; tentative D call: TRBD1 (6 bases). The CDR3 spans 15 residues. Germline CDR1 DFQATT, CDR2 SNEGSKA (reference sequence). Trimming shortened V by 3 bases and J by 1 base, and 14 bases separated the two germline ends. The CDR3 loop reads CSARGADARTDTQYF. The CDR3 bases are TGCAGTGCTAGGGGGGCTGACGCACGCACAGATACGCAGTATTTT.